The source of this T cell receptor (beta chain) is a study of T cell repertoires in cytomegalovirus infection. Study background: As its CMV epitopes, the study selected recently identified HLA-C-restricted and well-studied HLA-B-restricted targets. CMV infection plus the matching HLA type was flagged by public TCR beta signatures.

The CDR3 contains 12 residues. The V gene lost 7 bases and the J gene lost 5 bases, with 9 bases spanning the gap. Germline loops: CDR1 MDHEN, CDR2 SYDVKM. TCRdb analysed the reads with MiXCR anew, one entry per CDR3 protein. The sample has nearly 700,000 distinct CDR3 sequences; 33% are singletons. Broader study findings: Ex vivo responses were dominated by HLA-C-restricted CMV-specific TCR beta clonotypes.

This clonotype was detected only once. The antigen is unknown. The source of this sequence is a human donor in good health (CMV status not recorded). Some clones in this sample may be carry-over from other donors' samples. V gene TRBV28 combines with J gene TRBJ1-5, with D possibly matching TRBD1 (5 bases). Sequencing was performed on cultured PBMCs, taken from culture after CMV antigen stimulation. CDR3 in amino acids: CASTRGHQPQHF. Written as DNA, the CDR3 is TGTGCCAGCACTAGGGGTCATCAGCCCCAGCATTTT.